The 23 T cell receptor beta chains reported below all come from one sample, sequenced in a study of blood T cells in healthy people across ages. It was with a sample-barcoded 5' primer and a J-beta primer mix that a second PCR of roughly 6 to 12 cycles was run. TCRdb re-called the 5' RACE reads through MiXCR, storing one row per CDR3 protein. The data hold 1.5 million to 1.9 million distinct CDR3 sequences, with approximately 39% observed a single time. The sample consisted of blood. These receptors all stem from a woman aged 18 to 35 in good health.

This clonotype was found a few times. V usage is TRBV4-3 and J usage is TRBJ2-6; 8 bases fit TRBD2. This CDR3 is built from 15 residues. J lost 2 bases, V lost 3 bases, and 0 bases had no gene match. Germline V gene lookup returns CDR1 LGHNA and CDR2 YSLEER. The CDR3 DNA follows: TGCGCCAGCAGCCAGCGGGAGGCTGGGGCCAACGTCCTGACTTTC. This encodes CASSQREAGANVLTF.

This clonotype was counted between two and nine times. Here the CDR3 reads CASSQVGLAALLGRSYNEQFF. CDR3 DNA: TGTGCCAGCAGCCAAGTAGGACTAGCGGCCCTCTTAGGGCGCTCCTACAATGAGCAGTTCTTC. The chain joins TRBV4-2 to TRBJ2-1, with 10 positions matching TRBD2. Unmatched junction bases numbered 15, after V lost 1 base and J lost 0 bases. Per the germline V gene, CDR1 is LGHNA and CDR2 is YNFKEQ. The CDR3 loop spans 21 amino acids.

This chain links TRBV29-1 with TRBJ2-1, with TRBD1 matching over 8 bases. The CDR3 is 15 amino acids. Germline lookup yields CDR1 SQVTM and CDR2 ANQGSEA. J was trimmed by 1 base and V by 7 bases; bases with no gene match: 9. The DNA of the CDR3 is TGCAGCGCTGATGGGGACAGGCAATCCTACAATGAGCAGTTCTTC. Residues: CSADGDRQSYNEQFF.

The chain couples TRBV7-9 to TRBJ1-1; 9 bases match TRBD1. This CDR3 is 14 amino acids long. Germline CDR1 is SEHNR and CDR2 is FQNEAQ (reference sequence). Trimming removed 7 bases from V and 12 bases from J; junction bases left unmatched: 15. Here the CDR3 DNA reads TGTGCCAGCACCCCTACCGGGACAGGGAAACGGACTTTCTTT. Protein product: CASTPTGTGKRTFF. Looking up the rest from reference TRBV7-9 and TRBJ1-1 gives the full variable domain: DTGVSQNPRHKITKRGQNVTFRCDPISEHNRLYWYRQTLGQGPEFLTYFQNEAQLEKSRLLSDRFSAERPKGSFSTLEIQRTEQGDSAMYLCASTPTGTGKRTFFGQGTRLTVV.

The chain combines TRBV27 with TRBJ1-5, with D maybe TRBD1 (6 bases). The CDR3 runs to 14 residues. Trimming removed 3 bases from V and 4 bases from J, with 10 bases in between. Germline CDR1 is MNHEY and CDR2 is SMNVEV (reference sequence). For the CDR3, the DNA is TGTGCCAGCAGTTTTGACAGGTTGAATCAGCCCCAGCATTTT. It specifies CASSFDRLNQPQHF.

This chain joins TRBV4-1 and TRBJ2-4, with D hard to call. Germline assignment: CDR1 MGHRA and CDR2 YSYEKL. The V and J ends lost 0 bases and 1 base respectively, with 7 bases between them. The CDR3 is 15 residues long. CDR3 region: CASSQDAVAKNIQYF. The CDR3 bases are TGCGCCAGCAGCCAAGATGCGGTGGCCAAAAACATTCAGTACTTC.

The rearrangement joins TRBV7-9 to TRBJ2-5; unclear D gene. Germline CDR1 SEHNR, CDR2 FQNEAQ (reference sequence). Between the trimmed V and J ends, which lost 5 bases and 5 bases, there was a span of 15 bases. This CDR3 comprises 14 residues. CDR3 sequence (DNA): TGTGCCAGCAGCCATACGTCCCTTCTGGAGACCCAGTACTTC. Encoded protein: CASSHTSLLETQYF.

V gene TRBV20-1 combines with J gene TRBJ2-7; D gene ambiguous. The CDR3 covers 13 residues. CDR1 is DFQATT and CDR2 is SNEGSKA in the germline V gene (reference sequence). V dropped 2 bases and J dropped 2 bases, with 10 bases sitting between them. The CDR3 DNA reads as TGCAGTGCTAGAAGGCAGGCACCCTACGAGCAGTACTTC. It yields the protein CSARRQAPYEQYF.

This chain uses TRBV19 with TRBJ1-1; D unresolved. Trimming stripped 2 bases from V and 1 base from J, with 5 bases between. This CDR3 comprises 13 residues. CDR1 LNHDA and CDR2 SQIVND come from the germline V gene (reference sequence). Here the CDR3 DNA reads TGTGCCAGTAGTATACTCGGGAACACTGAAGCTTTCTTT. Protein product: CASSILGNTEAFF.

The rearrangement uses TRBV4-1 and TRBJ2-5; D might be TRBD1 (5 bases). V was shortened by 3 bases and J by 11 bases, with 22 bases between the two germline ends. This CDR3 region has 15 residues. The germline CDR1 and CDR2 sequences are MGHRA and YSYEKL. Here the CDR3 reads CASSHRTLPYNEQYF. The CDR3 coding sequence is TGCGCCAGCAGCCACCGGACACTTCCTTACAATGAGCAGTACTTC.

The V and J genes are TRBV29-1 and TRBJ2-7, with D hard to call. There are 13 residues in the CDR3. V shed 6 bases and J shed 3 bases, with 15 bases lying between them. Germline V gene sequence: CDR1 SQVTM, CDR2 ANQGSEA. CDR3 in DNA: TGCAGCGTGGTCGGACGGAGAGACTACGAGCAGTACTTC. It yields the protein CSVVGRRDYEQYF.

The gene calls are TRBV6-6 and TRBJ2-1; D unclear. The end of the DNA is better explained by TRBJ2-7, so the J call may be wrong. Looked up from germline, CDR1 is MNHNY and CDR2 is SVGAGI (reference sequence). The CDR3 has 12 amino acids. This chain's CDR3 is CASKLHSYEQYF. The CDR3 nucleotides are TGTGCCAGCAAGCTTCACTCCTACGAGCAGTACTTC.

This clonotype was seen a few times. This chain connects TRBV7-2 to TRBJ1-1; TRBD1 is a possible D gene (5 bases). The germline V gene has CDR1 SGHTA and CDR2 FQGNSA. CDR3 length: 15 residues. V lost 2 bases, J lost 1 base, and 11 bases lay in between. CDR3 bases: TGTGCCAGCAGCTTATATCCAGGGAGGAACACTGAAGCTTTCTTT. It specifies CASSLYPGRNTEAFF.

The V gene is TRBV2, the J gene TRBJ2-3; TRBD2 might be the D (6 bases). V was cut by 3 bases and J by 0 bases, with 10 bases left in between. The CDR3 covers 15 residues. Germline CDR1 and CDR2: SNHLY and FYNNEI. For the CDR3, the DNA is TGTGCCAGCAGTGAGGAGGGCGGTAGCACAGATACGCAGTATTTT. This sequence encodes CASSEEGGSTDTQYF.

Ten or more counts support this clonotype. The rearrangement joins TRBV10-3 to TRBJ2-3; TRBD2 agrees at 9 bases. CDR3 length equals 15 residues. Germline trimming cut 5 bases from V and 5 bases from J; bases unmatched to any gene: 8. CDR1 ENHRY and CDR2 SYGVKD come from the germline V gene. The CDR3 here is CAISPRASGEDTQYF. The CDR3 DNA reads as TGTGCCATCAGTCCCCGGGCTAGCGGGGAAGATACGCAGTATTTT.

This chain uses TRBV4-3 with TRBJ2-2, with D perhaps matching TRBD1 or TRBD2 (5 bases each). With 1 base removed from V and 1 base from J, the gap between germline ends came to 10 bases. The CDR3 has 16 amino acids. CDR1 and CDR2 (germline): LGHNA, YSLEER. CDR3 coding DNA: TGCGCCAGCAGCCAAGGTCCGGGGCAGAACACCGGGGAGCTGTTTTTT. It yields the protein CASSQGPGQNTGELFF.

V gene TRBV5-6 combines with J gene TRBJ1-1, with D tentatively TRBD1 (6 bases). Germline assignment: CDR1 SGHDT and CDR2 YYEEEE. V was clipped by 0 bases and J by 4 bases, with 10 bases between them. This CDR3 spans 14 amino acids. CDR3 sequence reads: CASSLAADSTEAFF. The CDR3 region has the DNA TGTGCCAGCAGCTTGGCCGCGGACAGCACTGAAGCTTTCTTT. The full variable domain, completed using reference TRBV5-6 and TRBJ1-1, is DAGVTQSPTHLIKTRGQQVTLRCSPKSGHDTVSWYQQALGQGPQFIFQYYEEEERQRGNFPDRFSGHQFPNYSSELNVNALLLGDSALYLCASSLAADSTEAFFGQGTRLTVV.

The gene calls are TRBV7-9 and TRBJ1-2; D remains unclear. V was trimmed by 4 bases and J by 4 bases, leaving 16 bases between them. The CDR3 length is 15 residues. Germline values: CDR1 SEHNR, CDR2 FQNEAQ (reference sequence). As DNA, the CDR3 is TGTGCCAGCAGCTCAAGCCCGGTCGCACCCTATGGCTACACCTTC. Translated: CASSSSPVAPYGYTF.

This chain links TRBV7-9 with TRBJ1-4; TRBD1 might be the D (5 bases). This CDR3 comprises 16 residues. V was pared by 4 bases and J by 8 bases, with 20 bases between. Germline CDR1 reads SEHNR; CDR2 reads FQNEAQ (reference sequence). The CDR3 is CASSSAQDKGGEKLFF. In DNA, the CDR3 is TGTGCCAGCAGCTCGGCGCAGGACAAGGGTGGCGAAAAACTGTTTTTT.

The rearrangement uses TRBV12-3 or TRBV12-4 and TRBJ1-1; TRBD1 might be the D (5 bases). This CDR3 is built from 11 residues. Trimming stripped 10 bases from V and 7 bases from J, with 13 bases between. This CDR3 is CATYRRNEAFF. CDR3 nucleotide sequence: TGTGCCACCTACAGGAGAAATGAAGCTTTCTTT.

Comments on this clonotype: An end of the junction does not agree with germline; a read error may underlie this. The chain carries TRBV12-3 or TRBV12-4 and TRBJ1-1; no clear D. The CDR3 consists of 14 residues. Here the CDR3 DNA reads TGTGCCAGAAGTTACGATTTTCTGGGCACTGAAGCTTTCTTT. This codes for CARSYDFLGTEAFF.

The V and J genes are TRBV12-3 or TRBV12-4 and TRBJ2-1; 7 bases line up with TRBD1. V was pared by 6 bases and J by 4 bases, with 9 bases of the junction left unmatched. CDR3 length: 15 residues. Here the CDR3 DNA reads TGTGCCAGCAGACCGGACAGGAAGGAATACAATGAGCAGTTCTTC. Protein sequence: CASRPDRKEYNEQFF.

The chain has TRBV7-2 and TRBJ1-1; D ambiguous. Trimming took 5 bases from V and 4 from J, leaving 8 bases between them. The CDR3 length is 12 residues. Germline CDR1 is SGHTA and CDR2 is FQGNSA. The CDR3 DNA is TGTGCCAGCAGCCACCAAGGCACTGAAGCTTTCTTT. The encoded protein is CASSHQGTEAFF.